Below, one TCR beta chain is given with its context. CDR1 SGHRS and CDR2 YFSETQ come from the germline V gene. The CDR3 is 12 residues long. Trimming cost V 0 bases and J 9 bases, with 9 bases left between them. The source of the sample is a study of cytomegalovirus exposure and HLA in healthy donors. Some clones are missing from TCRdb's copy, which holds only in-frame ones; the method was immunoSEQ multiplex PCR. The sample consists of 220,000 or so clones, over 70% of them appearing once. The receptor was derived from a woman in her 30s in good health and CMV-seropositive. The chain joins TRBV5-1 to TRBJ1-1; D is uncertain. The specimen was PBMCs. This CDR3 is CASSLEGTKAFF. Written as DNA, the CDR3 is TGCGCCAGCAGCTTGGAGGGTACTAAAGCTTTCTTT. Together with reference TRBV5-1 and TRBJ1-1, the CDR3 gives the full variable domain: KAGVTQTPRYLIKTRGQQVTLSCSPISGHRSVSWYQQTPGQGLQFLFEYFSETQRNKGNFPGRFSGRQFSNSRSEMNVSTLELGDSALYLCASSLEGTKAFFGQGTRLTVV.